Following are 15 T cell receptor beta chains from one sample sequenced in a study of response to subunit inactivated influenza vaccine. Via MiXCR, TCRdb re-called the RT-PCR reads, giving one row per CDR3 protein. The sample holds 500,000 to 700,000 distinct CDR3 sequences, roughly 25% seen once. The same data also went into a second study, on T cells expressing NK-cell markers. Per that study: Libraries used 5'RACE template switching adding universal primer site and UMIs.

The specimen comprised CD4+ T cells sorted from PBMCs, sampled approximately 12 days after vaccination. These receptors originate from a man over 45 who received an inactivated influenza vaccine.

This clonotype was recorded a few times. The rearrangement joins TRBV6-2 or TRBV6-3 to TRBJ1-2; possible D gene TRBD1, 5 bases. Germline assignment: CDR1 MNHEY and CDR2 SVGEGT. The CDR3 consists of 13 residues. With 6 bases removed from V and 6 bases from J, the gap between germline ends came to 14 bases. CDR3: CASRDDSLDGYTF. The CDR3, as DNA: TGTGCCAGCAGGGATGACAGCCTTGATGGCTACACCTTC.

The chain recombines TRBV20-1 with TRBJ1-4, with TRBD1 as a possible D gene (5 bases). The V end lost 2 bases, the J end lost 2 bases, and 12 bases lay between the germline ends. Germline CDR1 and CDR2: DFQATT and SNEGSKA (reference sequence). The CDR3 covers 15 residues. The CDR3 spells CSARLGGSTNEKLFF. DNA of the CDR3: TGCAGTGCTAGATTGGGGGGTTCCACTAATGAAAAACTGTTTTTT.

The chain carries TRBV29-1 and TRBJ2-5, with a weak D call TRBD1 (5 bases). V was shortened by 2 bases and J by 0 bases, with 13 bases between the two germline ends. CDR3 length equals 15 residues. Germline CDR1 and CDR2: SQVTM and ANQGSEA. The DNA for the CDR3 is TGCAGCGTTGAATTAGGGGCCTTGTACCAAGAGACCCAGTACTTC. Translated, it gives CSVELGALYQETQYF.

A single count supports this clonotype. The chain carries TRBV9 and TRBJ2-1, with 11 bases aligning to TRBD2. Trimming took 2 bases from V and 8 from J; bases not matched to a gene: 6. The CDR3 is made up of 15 amino acids. Germline lookup yields CDR1 SGDLS and CDR2 YYNGEE. The CDR3 sequence: CASSVLAGGQDEQFF. In DNA form, the CDR3 reads TGTGCCAGCAGCGTGTTAGCGGGGGGGCAAGATGAGCAGTTCTTC.

The chain recombines TRBV27 with TRBJ2-1; no reliable D call. Germline V gene data show CDR1 as MNHEY and CDR2 as SMNVEV (reference sequence). This CDR3 contains 13 residues. V was clipped by 8 bases and J by 1 base, with 9 bases between them. In DNA form, the CDR3 reads TGTGCCAGCGGGAAAGGTTCCTACAATGAGCAGTTCTTC. It codes for CASGKGSYNEQFF.

The gene calls are TRBV29-1 and TRBJ1-5; the D gene is possibly TRBD1 (5 bases). Germline CDR1 and CDR2: SQVTM and ANQGSEA. Trimming left V 5 bases short and J 3 bases short, with 11 bases between. The CDR3 is 13 residues long. The chain's CDR3 is CSVRGTDNQPQHF. Here the CDR3 DNA reads TGCAGCGTTCGGGGGACTGACAATCAGCCCCAGCATTTT.

This clonotype was picked up many times. This chain uses TRBV7-6 with TRBJ2-3; 8 nucleotides agree with TRBD1. Per the germline V gene, CDR1 is SGHVS and CDR2 is FNYEAQ. The CDR3 runs 15 residues. The ends lost 2 bases at V and 3 bases at J; junction bases unmatched: 4. The CDR3 DNA sequence: TGTGCCAGCAGCTTATCGACAGGGGTGACAGATACGCAGTATTTT. Protein product: CASSLSTGVTDTQYF.

J is TRBJ1-2 and V is TRBV9; a weak D match, TRBD1 (6 bases). The germline V gene has CDR1 SGDLS and CDR2 YYNGEE. There are 15 residues in the CDR3. Deletions cut 4 bases from V and 3 bases from J, with 16 bases between. CDR3 nucleotides: TGTGCCAGCAGCAAGGGGGGGGGCTCACACTATGGCTACACCTTC. Encoded protein: CASSKGGGSHYGYTF.

The rearrangement uses TRBV20-1 and TRBJ2-5; 7 nucleotides agree with TRBD2. Trimming removed 0 bases from V and 5 bases from J; junction bases left unmatched: 12. The CDR3 consists of 16 residues. Germline V gene lookup returns CDR1 DFQATT and CDR2 SNEGSKA (reference sequence). For the CDR3, the DNA is TGCAGTGCTAGAGATCAGTCGCGGGAGATCTCCGAGACCCAGTACTTC. Protein product: CSARDQSREISETQYF.

This clonotype occurred a few times. The chain recombines TRBV20-1 with TRBJ2-1, with 10 bases matching TRBD1. The CDR3 contains 13 residues. Germline V CDR1 and CDR2: DFQATT, SNEGSKA (reference sequence). The CDR3 loop is CSTRDRGYNEQFF. The CDR3, as DNA: TGCAGCACCCGGGACAGGGGCTACAATGAGCAGTTCTTC.

V is TRBV10-3 and J is TRBJ2-7; D might be TRBD2 (6 bases). Trimming shortened V by 6 bases and J by 0 bases, and 12 bases separated the two germline ends. Germline V CDR1 and CDR2: ENHRY, SYGVKD. This CDR3 has 14 amino acids. This CDR3 is CAIRTSQTSYEQYF. DNA for the CDR3: TGTGCCATCAGGACTAGTCAGACCTCCTACGAGCAGTACTTC.

This clonotype was detected a few times. J is TRBJ1-1 and V is TRBV28, with TRBD1 matching over 9 bases. The CDR3 loop spans 14 amino acids. Trimming cost V 8 bases and J 0 bases; bases outside gene matches: 4. Per the germline V gene, CDR1 is MDHEN and CDR2 is SYDVKM. CDR3 sequence: CASLTGGVNTEAFF. The DNA for the CDR3 is TGTGCCAGCCTGACAGGGGGGGTGAACACTGAAGCTTTCTTT.

A few counts support this clonotype. V gene TRBV5-1 combines with J gene TRBJ1-6; a weak D match, TRBD1 (5 bases). V lost 0 bases and J lost 9, with 13 bases in between. CDR3 length: 15 amino acids. Germline V gene data show CDR1 as SGHRS and CDR2 as YFSETQ. The chain's CDR3 is CASSLDTGGSSPLHF. CDR3 nucleotides: TGCGCCAGCAGCTTGGATACAGGAGGCTCTTCACCCCTCCACTTT.

The rearrangement uses TRBV20-1 and TRBJ2-6; the D is unclear. This CDR3 spans 14 amino acids. CDR1 is DFQATT, CDR2 SNEGSKA, per germline (reference sequence). The V gene lost 3 bases and the J gene lost 0 bases, with 6 bases spanning the gap. This CDR3 is CSASPLSGANVLTF. In DNA, the CDR3 is TGCAGTGCTAGCCCGCTCTCTGGGGCCAACGTCCTGACTTTC.

This clonotype was found a few times. This chain links TRBV6-2 or TRBV6-3 with TRBJ2-3, with 10 positions matching TRBD2. J gave up 4 bases and V 4 bases, and 8 bases lay outside the gene matches. The CDR3 is 16 residues long. Germline values: CDR1 MNHEY, CDR2 SVGEGT. The CDR3: CASSSYLAGDPDTQYF. In DNA form, the CDR3 reads TGTGCCAGCAGTTCCTATCTAGCGGGGGACCCAGATACGCAGTATTTT.